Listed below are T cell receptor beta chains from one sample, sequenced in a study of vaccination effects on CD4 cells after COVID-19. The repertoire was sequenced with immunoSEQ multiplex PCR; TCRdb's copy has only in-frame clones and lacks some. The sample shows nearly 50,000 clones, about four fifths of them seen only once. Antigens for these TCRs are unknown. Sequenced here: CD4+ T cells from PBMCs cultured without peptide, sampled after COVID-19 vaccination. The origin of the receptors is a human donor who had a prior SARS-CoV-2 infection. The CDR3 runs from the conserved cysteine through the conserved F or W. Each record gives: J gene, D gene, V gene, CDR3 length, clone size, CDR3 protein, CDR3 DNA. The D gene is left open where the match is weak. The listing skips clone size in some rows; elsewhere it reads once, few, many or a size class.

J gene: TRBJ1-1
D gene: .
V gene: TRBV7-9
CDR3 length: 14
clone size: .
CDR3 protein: CASSLGLIGTEAFF
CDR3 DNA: TGTGCCAGCAGCTTAGGGCTTATCGGCACTGAAGCTTTCTTT

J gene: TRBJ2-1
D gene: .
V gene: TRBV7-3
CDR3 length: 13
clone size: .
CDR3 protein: CASSGGPPNEQFF
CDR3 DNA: TGTGCCAGCAGCGGGGGACCTCCCAATGAGCAGTTCTTC

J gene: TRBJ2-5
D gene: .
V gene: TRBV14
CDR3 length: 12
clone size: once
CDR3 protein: CASSQDPETQYF
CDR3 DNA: TGTGCCAGCAGCCAAGACCCGGAGACCCAGTACTTC

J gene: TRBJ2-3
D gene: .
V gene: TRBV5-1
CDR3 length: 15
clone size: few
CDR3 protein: CASSLGWGGTDTQYF
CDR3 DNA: TGCGCCAGCAGCTTGGGATGGGGGGGCACAGATACGCAGTATTTT

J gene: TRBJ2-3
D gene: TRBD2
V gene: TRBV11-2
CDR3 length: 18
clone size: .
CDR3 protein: CASSLVATSAPGTDTQYF
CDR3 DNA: TGTGCCAGCAGCTTAGTTGCGACTAGCGCGCCCGGCACAGATACGCAGTATTTT

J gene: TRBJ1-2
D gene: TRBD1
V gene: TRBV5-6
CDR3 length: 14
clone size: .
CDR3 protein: CASTLGDRDYGYTF
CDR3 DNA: TGTGCCAGCACGCTCGGCGACAGGGACTATGGCTACACCTTC

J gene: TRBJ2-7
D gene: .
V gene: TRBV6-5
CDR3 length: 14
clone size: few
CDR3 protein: CASSYSSEEDEQYF
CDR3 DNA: TGTGCCAGCAGTTACTCGAGTGAGGAGGACGAGCAGTACTTC

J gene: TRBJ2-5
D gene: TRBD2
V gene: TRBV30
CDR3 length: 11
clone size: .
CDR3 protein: CAWSWGGLKYF
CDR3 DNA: TGTGCCTGGAGTTGGGGGGGACTCAAGTACTTC

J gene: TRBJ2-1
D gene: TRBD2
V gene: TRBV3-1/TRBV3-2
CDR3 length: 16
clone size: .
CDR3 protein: CASSFQPAGPYNEQFF
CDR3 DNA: TGTGCCAGCAGCTTCCAGCCAGCGGGGCCCTACAATGAGCAGTTCTTC

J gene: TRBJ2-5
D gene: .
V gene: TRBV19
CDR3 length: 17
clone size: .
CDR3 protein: CASSTSRGKGYQETQYF
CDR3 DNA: TGTGCCAGTAGTACTTCCAGGGGAAAAGGGTACCAAGAGACCCAGTACTTC

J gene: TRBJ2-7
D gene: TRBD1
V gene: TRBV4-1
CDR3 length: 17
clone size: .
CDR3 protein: CASSQRIIQGRGYEQYF
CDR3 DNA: TGCGCCAGCAGCCAACGAATCATACAGGGGCGAGGGTACGAGCAGTACTTC

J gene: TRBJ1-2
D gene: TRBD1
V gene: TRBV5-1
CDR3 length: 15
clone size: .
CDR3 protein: CASSLVGTGKNGYTF
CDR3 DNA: TGCGCCAGCAGCTTGGTTGGGACAGGGAAAAATGGCTACACCTTC

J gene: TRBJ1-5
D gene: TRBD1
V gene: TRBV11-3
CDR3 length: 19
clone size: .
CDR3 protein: CASSLVGGVRDSSNQPQHF
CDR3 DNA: TGTGCCAGCAGCTTAGTTGGGGGGGTGCGGGACAGTAGCAATCAGCCCCAGCATTTT

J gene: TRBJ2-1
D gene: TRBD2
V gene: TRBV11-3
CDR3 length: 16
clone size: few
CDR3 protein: CASSTFLADNYNEQFF
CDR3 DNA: TGTGCCAGCAGCACCTTCCTAGCGGACAACTACAATGAGCAGTTCTTC

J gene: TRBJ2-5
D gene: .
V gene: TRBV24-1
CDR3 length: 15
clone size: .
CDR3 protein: CATSDQRFSAETQYF
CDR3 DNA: TGTGCCACCAGTGATCAGAGGTTCTCGGCGGAGACCCAGTACTTC

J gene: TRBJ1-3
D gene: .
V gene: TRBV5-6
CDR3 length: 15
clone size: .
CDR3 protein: CASSDGLRAGNTIYF
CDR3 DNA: TGTGCCAGCAGCGACGGCCTGCGGGCTGGAAACACCATATATTTT

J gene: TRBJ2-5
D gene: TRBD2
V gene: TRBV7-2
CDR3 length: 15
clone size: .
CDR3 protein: CASSFQAGEAETQYF
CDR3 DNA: TGTGCCAGCAGCTTTCAAGCGGGAGAAGCGGAGACCCAGTACTTC

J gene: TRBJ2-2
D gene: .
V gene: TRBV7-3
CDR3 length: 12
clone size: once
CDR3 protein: CASSLRPGELFF
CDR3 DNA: TGTGCCAGCAGCTTACGACCCGGGGAGCTGTTTTTT

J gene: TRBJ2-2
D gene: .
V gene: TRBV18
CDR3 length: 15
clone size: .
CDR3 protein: CASSPPAGYTGELFF
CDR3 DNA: TGTGCCAGCTCACCACCGGCGGGCTACACCGGGGAGCTGTTTTTT

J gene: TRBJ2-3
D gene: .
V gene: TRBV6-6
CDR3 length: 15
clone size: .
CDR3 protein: CASSYLGLGSDTQYF
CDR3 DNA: TGTGCCAGCAGTTACTTGGGCCTAGGCTCAGATACGCAGTATTTT

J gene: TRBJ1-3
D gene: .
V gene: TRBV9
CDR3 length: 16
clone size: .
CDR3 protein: CASSLTPGGNGNTIYF
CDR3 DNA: TGTGCCAGCAGCCTCACCCCTGGGGGAAATGGAAACACCATATATTTT

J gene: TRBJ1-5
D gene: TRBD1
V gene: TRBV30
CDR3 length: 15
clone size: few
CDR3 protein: CAWSVRTGPNQPQHF
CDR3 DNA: TGTGCCTGGAGTGTACGGACAGGACCTAATCAGCCCCAGCATTTT

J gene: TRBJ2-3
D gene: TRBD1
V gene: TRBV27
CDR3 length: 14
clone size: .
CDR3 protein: CASSFLRGPYTQYF
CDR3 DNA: TGTGCCAGCAGTTTTTTAAGGGGGCCCTATACGCAGTATTTT

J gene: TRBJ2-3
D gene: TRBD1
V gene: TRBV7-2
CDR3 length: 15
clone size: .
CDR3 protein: CASSYRTGGTDTQYF
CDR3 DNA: TGTGCCAGCAGCTACCGGACAGGGGGAACAGATACGCAGTATTTT

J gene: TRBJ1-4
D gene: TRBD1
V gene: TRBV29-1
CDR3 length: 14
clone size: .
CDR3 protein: CSVFGTATNEKLFF
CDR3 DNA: TGCAGCGTCTTCGGGACAGCAACTAATGAAAAACTGTTTTTT

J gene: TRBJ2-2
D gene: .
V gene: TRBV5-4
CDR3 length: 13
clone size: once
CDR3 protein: CASSPSATGELFF
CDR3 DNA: TGTGCCAGCAGCCCGTCAGCTACCGGGGAGCTGTTTTTT

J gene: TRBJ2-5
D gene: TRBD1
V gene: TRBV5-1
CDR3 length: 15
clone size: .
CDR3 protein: CASSLPGQGEETQYF
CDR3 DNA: TGCGCCAGCAGCTTGCCGGGACAGGGTGAAGAGACCCAGTACTTC